This T cell receptor (beta chain) was identified during a study of blood T cells in healthy people across ages. A J-beta primer mix and a sample-barcoded 5' primer were used in a second PCR of about 7 to 12 cycles. Every sample gave at least 3 million paired-end reads containing CDR3. Each CDR3 protein is one row after TCRdb ran MiXCR on the 5' RACE reads. The profile shows around 1,100,000 distinct CDR3 sequences, 35% to 40% of them singletons. Study findings and constraints: PBMCs went unsorted, and a conclusive naive versus antigen-experienced comparison was therefore prevented.

On this clonotype: Antigen specificity is unknown.

The sequencing sample was made of blood. The TCR was taken from a man aged 18 to 30 in good health.

CDR3 sequence: CSADRTGGMNTEAFF. The DNA of the CDR3 is TGCAGTGCTGACAGGACAGGGGGCATGAACACTGAAGCTTTCTTT. This chain uses TRBV20-1 with TRBJ1-1, with 11 nucleotides matching TRBD1. After removal of 5 bases from V and 0 bases from J, the junction contained 5 bases not matched to a gene. The CDR3 has 15 residues. Germline V lookup: CDR1 DFQATT, CDR2 SNEGSKA (reference sequence).